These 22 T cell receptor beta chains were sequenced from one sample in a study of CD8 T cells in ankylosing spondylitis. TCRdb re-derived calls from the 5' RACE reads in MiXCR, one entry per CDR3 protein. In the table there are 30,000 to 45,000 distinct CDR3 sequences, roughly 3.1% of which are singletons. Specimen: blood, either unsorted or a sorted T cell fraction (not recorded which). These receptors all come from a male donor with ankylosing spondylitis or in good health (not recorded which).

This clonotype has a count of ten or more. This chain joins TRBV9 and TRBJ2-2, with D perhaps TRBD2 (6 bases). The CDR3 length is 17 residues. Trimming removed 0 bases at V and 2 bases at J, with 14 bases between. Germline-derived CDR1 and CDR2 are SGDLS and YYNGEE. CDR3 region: CASSVDMGGVNTGELFF. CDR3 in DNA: TGTGCCAGCAGCGTAGATATGGGGGGAGTTAACACCGGGGAGCTGTTTTTT. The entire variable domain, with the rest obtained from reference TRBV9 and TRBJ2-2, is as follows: DSGVTQTPKHLITATGQRVTLRCSPRSGDLSVYWYQQSLDQGLQFLIQYYNGEERAKGNILERFSAQQFPDLHSELNLSSLELGDSALYFCASSVDMGGVNTGELFFGEGSRLTVL.

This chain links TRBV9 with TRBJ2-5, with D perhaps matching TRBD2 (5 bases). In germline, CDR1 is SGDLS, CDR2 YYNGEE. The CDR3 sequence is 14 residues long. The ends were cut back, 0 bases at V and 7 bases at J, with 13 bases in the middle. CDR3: CASSVDPGIATQYF. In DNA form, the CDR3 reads TGTGCCAGCAGCGTAGATCCGGGGATAGCGACCCAGTACTTC.

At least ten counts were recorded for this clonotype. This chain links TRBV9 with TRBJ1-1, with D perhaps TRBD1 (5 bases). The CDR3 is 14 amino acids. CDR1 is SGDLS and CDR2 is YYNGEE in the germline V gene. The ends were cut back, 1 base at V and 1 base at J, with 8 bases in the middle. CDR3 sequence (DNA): TGTGCCAGCAGCGTATTGGGGGGGAACACTGAAGCTTTCTTT. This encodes CASSVLGGNTEAFF. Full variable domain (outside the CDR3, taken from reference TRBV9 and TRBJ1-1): DSGVTQTPKHLITATGQRVTLRCSPRSGDLSVYWYQQSLDQGLQFLIQYYNGEERAKGNILERFSAQQFPDLHSELNLSSLELGDSALYFCASSVLGGNTEAFFGQGTRLTVV.

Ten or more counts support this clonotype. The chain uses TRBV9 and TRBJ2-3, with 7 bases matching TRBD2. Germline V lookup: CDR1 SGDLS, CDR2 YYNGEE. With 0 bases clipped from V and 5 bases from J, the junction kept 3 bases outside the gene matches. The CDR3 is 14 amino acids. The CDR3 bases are TGTGCCAGCAGCGTAGAGCGGGGAATAGATACGCAGTATTTT. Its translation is CASSVERGIDTQYF.

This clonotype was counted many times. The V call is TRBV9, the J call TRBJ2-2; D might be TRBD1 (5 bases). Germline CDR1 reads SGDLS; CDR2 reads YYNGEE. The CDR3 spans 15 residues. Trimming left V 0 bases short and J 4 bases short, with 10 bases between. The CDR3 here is CASSVGGQSTGELFF. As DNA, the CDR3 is TGTGCCAGCAGCGTAGGGGGCCAGTCCACCGGGGAGCTGTTTTTT. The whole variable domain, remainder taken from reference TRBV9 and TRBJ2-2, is DSGVTQTPKHLITATGQRVTLRCSPRSGDLSVYWYQQSLDQGLQFLIQYYNGEERAKGNILERFSAQQFPDLHSELNLSSLELGDSALYFCASSVGGQSTGELFFGEGSRLTVL.

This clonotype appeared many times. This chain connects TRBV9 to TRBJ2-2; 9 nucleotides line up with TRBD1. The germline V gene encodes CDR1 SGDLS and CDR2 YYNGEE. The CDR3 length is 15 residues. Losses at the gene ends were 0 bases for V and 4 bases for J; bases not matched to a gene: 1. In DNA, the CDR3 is TGTGCCAGCAGCGTAGAGGGACAGGGCACCGGGGAGCTGTTTTTT. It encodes CASSVEGQGTGELFF.

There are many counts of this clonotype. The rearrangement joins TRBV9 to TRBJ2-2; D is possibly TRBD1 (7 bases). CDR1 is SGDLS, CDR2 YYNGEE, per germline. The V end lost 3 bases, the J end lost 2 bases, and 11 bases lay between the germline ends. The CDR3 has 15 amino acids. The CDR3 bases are TGTGCCAGCAGCGGCGGGACAGCAAACACCGGGGAGCTGTTTTTT. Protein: CASSGGTANTGELFF.

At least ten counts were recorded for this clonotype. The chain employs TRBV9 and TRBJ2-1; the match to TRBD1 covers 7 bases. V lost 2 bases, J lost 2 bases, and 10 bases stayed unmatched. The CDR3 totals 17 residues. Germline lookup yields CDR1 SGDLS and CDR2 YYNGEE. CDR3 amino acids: CASSVHWTGAAYNEQFF. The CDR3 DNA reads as TGTGCCAGCAGCGTCCACTGGACAGGCGCGGCCTACAATGAGCAGTTCTTC.

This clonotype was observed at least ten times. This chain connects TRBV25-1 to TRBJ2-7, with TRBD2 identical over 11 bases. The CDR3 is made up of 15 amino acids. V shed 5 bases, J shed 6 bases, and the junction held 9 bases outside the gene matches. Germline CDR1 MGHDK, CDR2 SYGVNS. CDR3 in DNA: TGTGCCAGCAGTCTTCTAGCGGGAGGCCCCTGCGAGCAGTACGTC. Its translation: CASSLLAGGPCEQYV.

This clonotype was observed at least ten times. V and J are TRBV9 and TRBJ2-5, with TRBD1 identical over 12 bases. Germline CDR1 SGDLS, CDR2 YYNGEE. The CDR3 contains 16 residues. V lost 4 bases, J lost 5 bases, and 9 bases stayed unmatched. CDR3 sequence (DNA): TGTGCCAGCAGCCCCACCGGGACAGGGGGCCCGGAGACCCAGTACTTC. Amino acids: CASSPTGTGGPETQYF.

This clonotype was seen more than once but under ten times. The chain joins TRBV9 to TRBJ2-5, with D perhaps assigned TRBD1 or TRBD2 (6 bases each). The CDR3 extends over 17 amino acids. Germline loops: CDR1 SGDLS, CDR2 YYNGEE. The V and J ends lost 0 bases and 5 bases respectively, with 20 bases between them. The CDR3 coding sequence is TGTGCCAGCAGCGTAGCAGGGTCGGGGGCGCCATGGGAGACCCAGTACTTC. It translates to CASSVAGSGAPWETQYF.

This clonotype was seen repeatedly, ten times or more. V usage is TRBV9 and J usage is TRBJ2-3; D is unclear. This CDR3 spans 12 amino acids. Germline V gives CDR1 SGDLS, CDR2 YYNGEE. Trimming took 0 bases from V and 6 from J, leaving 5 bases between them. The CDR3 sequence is CASSVAHDTQYF. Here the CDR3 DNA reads TGTGCCAGCAGCGTAGCTCACGATACGCAGTATTTT. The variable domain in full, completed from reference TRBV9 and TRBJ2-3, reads DSGVTQTPKHLITATGQRVTLRCSPRSGDLSVYWYQQSLDQGLQFLIQYYNGEERAKGNILERFSAQQFPDLHSELNLSSLELGDSALYFCASSVAHDTQYFGPGTRLTVL.

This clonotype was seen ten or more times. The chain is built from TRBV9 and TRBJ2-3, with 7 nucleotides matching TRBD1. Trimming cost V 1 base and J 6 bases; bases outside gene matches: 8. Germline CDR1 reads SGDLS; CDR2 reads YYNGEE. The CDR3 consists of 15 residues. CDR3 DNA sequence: TGTGCCAGCAGCGTACAACCTGGGACAGCCGATACGCAGTATTTT. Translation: CASSVQPGTADTQYF.

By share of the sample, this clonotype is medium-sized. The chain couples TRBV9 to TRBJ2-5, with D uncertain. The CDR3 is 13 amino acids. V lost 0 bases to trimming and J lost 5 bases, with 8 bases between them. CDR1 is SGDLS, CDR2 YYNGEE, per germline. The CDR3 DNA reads TGTGCCAGCAGCGTAGAGCCGCGGGAGACCCAGTACTTC. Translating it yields CASSVEPRETQYF.

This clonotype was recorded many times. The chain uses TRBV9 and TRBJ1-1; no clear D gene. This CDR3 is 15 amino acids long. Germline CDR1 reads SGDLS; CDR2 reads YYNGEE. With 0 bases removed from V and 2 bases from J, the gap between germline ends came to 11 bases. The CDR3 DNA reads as TGTGCCAGCAGCGTAGCAGGCGGACCCAACACTGAAGCTTTCTTT. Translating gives CASSVAGGPNTEAFF.

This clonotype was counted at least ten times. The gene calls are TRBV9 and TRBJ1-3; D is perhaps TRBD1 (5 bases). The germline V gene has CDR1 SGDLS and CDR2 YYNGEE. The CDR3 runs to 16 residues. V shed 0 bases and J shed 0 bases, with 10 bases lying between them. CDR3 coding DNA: TGTGCCAGCAGCGTAGACAGGTTTGACTCTGGAAACACCATATATTTT. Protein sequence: CASSVDRFDSGNTIYF.

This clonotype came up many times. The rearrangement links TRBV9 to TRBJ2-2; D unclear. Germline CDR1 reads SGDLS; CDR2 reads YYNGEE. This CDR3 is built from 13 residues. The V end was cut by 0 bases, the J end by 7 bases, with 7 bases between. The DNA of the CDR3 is TGTGCCAGCAGCGTAGACCAGTTCGGGGAGCTGTTTTTT. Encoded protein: CASSVDQFGELFF.

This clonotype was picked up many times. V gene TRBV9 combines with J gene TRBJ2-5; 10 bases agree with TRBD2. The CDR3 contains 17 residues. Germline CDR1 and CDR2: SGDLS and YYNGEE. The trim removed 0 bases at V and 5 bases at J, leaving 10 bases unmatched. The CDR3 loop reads CASSVGDSGGRGETQYF. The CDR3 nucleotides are TGTGCCAGCAGCGTAGGAGATAGCGGGGGGCGGGGTGAGACCCAGTACTTC.

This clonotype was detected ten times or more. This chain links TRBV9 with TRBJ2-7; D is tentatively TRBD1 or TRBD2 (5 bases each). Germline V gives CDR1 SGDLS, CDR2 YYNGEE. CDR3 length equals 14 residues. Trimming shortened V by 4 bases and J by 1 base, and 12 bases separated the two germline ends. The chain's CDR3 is CASSPGTDSYEQYV. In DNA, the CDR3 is TGTGCCAGCAGCCCCGGGACGGATTCCTACGAGCAGTACGTC.

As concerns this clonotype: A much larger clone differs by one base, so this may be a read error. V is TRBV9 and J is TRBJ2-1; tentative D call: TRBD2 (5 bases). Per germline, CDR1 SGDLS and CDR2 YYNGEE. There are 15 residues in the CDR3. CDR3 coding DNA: TGTACCAGCAGCGTAGTGTCGGGATCCCACAATGAGCAGTTCTTC. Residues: CTSSVVSGSHNEQFF.

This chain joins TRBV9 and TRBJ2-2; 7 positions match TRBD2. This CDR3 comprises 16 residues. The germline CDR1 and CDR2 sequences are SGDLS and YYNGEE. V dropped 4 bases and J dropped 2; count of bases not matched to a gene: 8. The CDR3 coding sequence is TGTGCCAGCAGCATCGGGGCTAGCGGAAACACCGGGGAGCTGTTTTTT. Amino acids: CASSIGASGNTGELFF.

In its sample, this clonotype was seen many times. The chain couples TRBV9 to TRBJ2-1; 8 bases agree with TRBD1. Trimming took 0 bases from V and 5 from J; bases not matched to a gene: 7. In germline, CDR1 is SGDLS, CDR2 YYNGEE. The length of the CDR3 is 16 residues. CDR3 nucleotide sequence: TGTGCCAGCAGCGTAGCTATCCGGACAGGGAACAATGAGCAGTTCTTC. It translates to CASSVAIRTGNNEQFF.